This T cell receptor beta chain was sequenced during a study of regulatory T cells in long-lasting Graves disease. Whole-study results and caveats: Persistent disease exhibited a predilection for TRBV28, TRBJ1-2 and TRBJ2-5.

This clonotype has just a few counts. What it recognizes is unknown. This sample's time point: persistent/refractory GD, antithyroid drugs over 5 years with positive TRAb. PBMC-extracted RNA yielded the TCR library. Between the trimmed V and J ends, which lost 5 bases and 5 bases, there was a span of 16 bases. Germline CDR1 reads MNHNS; CDR2 reads SASEGT. The CDR3 spans 15 residues. CDR3-region Arm-PCR and iRepertoire HTBI primers produced the TCR beta libraries. TCRdb used MiXCR to reprocess the multiplex PCR reads, holding one entry per CDR3 protein. The sample has about 660,000 distinct CDR3 sequences, around 32% seen once; the top ten hold roughly 41%.

The TCR was taken from a female donor with Graves disease. This material consisted of peripheral blood mononuclear cells (PBMCs), taken when the disease was refractory, from a patient treated with antithyroid drugs. The chain employs TRBV6-1 and TRBJ1-5; D is possibly TRBD1 (5 bases). The CDR3 bases are TGTGCCAGCAGTATCGCGGGAGGGGACTATCAGCCCCAGCATTTT. This sequence encodes CASSIAGGDYQPQHF.